The rows below give T cell receptor beta chains drawn from one sample of a study of PD-1 blockade in classical Hodgkin lymphoma. The assay was immunoSEQ multiplex PCR, and TCRdb's table has in-frame clones only and misses some. This table has under 110,000 clones, roughly 90% appearing once. The starting material was peripheral blood mononuclear cells (PBMCs), obtained before the second cycle of nivolumab. These TCRs come from a human donor with classical Hodgkin lymphoma. CDR3s include the opening cysteine and the closing phenylalanine or tryptophan. The order of the fields is D gene, V gene, clone size, J gene, CDR3 DNA, CDR3 protein. A D gene is named only where the DNA matches it firmly. Expanded clones get a size class; other rows say once, few or many, or leave the size out.

d_gene: TRBD2
v_gene: TRBV7-6
abundance: -
j_gene: TRBJ2-5
CDR3nt: TGTGCCAGCAGCTCCCTAGGAGCGGGGGGGCAAGAGACCCAGTACTTC
CDR3aa: CASSSLGAGGQETQYF

d_gene: TRBD2
v_gene: TRBV18
abundance: -
j_gene: TRBJ2-7
CDR3nt: TGTGCCAGCTCACCATCTGGACTAGCGGGGCTCTACGAGCAGTACTTC
CDR3aa: CASSPSGLAGLYEQYF

d_gene: -
v_gene: TRBV19
abundance: -
j_gene: TRBJ1-5
CDR3nt: TGTGCCAGTACCCCGCTAGGGGATCAGCCCCAGCATTTT
CDR3aa: CASTPLGDQPQHF

d_gene: TRBD1
v_gene: TRBV11-2
abundance: -
j_gene: TRBJ2-1
CDR3nt: TGTGCCAGCAGCCCCCGGACAGGGGATGTGGGGTATGAGCAGTTCTTC
CDR3aa: CASSPRTGDVGYEQFF

d_gene: -
v_gene: TRBV19
abundance: -
j_gene: TRBJ1-1
CDR3nt: TGTGCCAGTAGTATGATCGGGACCACTGAAGCTTTCTTT
CDR3aa: CASSMIGTTEAFF

d_gene: TRBD1
v_gene: TRBV7-9
abundance: -
j_gene: TRBJ1-6
CDR3nt: TGTGCCAGCAGCTTCCCGAGGGCAGGGGGGAATTCACCCCTCCACTTT
CDR3aa: CASSFPRAGGNSPLHF

d_gene: -
v_gene: TRBV6-1
abundance: once
j_gene: TRBJ1-5
CDR3nt: TGTGCCAGCACTCCCCGGGATAGCAATCAGCCCCAGCATTTT
CDR3aa: CASTPRDSNQPQHF

d_gene: TRBD1
v_gene: TRBV7-6
abundance: -
j_gene: TRBJ2-7
CDR3nt: TGTGCCAGCAGCCGGACAGGGGGTTACGAGCAGTACTTC
CDR3aa: CASSRTGGYEQYF

d_gene: -
v_gene: TRBV27
abundance: few
j_gene: TRBJ1-2
CDR3nt: TGTGCCAGCAGTGATTACTATGGCTACACCTTC
CDR3aa: CASSDYYGYTF

d_gene: -
v_gene: TRBV7-6
abundance: -
j_gene: TRBJ1-4
CDR3nt: TGTGCCAGCAGCTTGGGTCCTGCAACTAATGAAAAACTGTTTTTT
CDR3aa: CASSLGPATNEKLFF

d_gene: -
v_gene: TRBV19
abundance: -
j_gene: TRBJ2-1
CDR3nt: TGTGCCACCGAGACGGGATACAATGAGCAGTTCTTC
CDR3aa: CATETGYNEQFF

d_gene: -
v_gene: TRBV5-1
abundance: -
j_gene: TRBJ2-7
CDR3nt: TGCGCCAGCAGCTTGGCCCAGAACTCCTACGAGCAGTACTTC
CDR3aa: CASSLAQNSYEQYF

d_gene: -
v_gene: TRBV25-1
abundance: -
j_gene: TRBJ2-3
CDR3nt: TGTGCCAGCAACGCACAGGGCTGGGGCACAGATACGCAGTATTTT
CDR3aa: CASNAQGWGTDTQYF